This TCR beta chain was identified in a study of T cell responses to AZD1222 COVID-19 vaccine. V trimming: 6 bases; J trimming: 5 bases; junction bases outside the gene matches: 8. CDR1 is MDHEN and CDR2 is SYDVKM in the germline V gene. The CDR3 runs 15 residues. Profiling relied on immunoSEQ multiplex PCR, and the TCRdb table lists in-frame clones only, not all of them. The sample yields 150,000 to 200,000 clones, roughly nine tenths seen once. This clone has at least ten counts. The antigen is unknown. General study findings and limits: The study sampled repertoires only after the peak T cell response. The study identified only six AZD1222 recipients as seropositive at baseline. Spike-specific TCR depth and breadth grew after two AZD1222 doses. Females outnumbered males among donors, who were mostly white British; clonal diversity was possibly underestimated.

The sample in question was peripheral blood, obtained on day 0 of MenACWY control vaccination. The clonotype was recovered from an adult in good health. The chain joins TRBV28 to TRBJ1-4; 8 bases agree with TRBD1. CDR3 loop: CASSQPGQENEKLFF. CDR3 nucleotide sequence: TGTGCCAGCAGCCAACCGGGACAGGAAAATGAAAAACTGTTTTTT.